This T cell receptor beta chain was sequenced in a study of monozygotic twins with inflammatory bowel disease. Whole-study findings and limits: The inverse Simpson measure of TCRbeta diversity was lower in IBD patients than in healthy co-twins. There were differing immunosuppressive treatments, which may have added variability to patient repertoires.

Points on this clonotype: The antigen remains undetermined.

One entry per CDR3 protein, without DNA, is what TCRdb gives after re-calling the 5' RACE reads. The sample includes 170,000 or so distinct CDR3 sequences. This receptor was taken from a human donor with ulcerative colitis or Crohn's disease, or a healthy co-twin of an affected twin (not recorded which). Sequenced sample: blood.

Here the CDR3 reads CASSPRTATMMNTGELFF. The genes are TRBV5-6 and TRBJ2-2; the D call of TRBD1 rests on TCRdb alone, since no DNA is present to check it. The CDR3 runs to 18 residues. Germline CDR1 reads SGHDT; CDR2 reads YYEEEE.